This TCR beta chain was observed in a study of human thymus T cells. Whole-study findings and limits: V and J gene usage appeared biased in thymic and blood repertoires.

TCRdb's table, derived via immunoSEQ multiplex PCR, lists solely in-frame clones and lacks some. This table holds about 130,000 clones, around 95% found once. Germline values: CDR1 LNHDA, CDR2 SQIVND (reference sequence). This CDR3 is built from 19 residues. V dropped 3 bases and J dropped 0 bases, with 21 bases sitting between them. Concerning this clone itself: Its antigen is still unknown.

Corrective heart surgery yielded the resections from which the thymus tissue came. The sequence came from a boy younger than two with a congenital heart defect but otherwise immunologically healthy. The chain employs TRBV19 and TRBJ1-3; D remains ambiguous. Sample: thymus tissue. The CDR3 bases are TGTGCCAGTAGTATTTATCTCGGTGCGGTCGAGTGCTCTGGAAACACCATATATTTT. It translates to CASSIYLGAVECSGNTIYF.